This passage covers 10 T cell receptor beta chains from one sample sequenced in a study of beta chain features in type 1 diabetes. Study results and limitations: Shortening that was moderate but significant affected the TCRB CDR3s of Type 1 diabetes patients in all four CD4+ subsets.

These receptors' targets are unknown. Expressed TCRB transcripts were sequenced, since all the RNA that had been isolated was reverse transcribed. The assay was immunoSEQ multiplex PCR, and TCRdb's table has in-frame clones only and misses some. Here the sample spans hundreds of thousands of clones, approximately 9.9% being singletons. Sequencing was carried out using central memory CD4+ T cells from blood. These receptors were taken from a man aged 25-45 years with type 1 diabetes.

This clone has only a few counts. The CDR3 bases are TGCAGCGTTGTTTGGGGACAAATCCGGAAGTCCAAAAACATTCAGTACTTC. As protein: CSVVWGQIRKSKNIQYF. J is TRBJ2-4 and V is TRBV29-1; TRBD1 is a possible D gene (6 bases). This CDR3 comprises 17 residues. V lost 4 bases, J lost 2 bases, and 21 bases lay in between. The germline V gene has CDR1 SQVTM and CDR2 ANQGSEA.

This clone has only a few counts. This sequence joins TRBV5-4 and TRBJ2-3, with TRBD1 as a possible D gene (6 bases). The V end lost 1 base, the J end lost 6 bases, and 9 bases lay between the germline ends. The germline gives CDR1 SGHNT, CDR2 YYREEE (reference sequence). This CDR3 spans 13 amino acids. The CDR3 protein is CASSLPQGDTQYF. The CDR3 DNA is TGTGCCAGCAGCTTGCCGCAGGGGGATACGCAGTATTTT.

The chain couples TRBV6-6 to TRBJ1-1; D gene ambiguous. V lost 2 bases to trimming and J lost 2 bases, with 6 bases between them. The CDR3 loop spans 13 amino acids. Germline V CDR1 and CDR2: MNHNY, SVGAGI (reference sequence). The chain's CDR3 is CASSYDGNTEAFF. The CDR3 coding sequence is TGTGCCAGCAGTTACGACGGAAACACTGAAGCTTTCTTT.

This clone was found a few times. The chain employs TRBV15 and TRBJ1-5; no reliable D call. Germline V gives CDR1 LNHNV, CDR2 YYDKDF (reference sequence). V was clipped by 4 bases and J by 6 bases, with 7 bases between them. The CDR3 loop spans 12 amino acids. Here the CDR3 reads CATSKTAQPQHF. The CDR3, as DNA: TGTGCCACCAGCAAAACAGCTCAGCCCCAGCATTTT. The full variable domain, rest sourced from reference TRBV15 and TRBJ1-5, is DAMVIQNPRYQVTQFGKPVTLSCSQTLNHNVMYWYQQKSSQAPKLLFHYYDKDFNNEADTPDNFQSRRPNTSFCFLDIRSPGLGDTAMYLCATSKTAQPQHFGDGTRLSIL.

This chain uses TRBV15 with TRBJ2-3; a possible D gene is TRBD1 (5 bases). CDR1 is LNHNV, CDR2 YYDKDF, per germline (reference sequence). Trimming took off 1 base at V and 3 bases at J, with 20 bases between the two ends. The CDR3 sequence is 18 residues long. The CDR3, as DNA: TGTGCCACCAGCAGAGTAGCATGGGGCGGAGAAACAACAGATACGCAGTATTTT. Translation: CATSRVAWGGETTDTQYF.

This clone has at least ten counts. As DNA, the CDR3 is TGTGCCAGCAGTGAATATTCGGGGCCTCGCACAGATACGCAGTATTTT. Protein: CASSEYSGPRTDTQYF. This chain uses TRBV25-1 with TRBJ2-3; perhaps D is TRBD1 or TRBD2 (5 bases each). Germline loops: CDR1 MGHDK, CDR2 SYGVNS. V shed 0 bases and J shed 1 base, with 11 bases lying between them. CDR3 length: 16 residues.

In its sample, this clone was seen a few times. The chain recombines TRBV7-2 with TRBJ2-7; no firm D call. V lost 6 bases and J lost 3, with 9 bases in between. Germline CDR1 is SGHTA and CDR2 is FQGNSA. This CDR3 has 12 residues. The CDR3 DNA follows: TGTGCCAGCAGGGGTCGGAACTACGAGCAGTACTTC. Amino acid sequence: CASRGRNYEQYF.

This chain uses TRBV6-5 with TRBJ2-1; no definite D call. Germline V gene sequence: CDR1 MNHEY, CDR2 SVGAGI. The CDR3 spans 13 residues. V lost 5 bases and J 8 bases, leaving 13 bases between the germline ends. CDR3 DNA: TGTGCCAGCAGTGCCGTGGAGTGGGATGAGCAGTTCTTC. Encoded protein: CASSAVEWDEQFF.

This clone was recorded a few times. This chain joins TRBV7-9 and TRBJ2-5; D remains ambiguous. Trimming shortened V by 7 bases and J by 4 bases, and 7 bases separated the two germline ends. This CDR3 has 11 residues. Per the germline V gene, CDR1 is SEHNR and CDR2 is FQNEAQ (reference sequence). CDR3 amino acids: CASTVGETQYF. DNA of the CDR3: TGTGCCAGCACCGTCGGAGAGACCCAGTACTTC.

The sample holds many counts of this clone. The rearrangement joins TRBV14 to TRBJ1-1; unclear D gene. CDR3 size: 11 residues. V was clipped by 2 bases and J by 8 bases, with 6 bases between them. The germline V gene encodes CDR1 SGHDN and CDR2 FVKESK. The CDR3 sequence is CASSQSREAFF. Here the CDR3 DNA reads TGTGCCAGCAGCCAAAGTAGGGAAGCTTTCTTT. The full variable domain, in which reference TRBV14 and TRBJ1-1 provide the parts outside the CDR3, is EAGVTQFPSHSVIEKGQTVTLRCDPISGHDNLYWYRRVMGKEIKFLLHFVKESKQDESGMPNNRFLAERTGGTYSTLKVQPAELEDSGVYFCASSQSREAFFGQGTRLTVV.